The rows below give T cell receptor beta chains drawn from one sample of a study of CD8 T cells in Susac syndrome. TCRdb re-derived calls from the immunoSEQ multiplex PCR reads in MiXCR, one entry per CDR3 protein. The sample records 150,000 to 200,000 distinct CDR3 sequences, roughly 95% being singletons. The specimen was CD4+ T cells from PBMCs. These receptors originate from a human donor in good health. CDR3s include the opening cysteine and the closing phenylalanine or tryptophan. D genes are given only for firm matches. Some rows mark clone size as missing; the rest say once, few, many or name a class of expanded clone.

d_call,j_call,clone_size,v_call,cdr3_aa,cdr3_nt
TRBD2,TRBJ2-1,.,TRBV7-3,CASSSRASGNNEQFF,TGTGCCAGCAGCTCACGGGCTAGCGGGAACAATGAGCAGTTCTTC
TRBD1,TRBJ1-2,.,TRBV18,CASSPSGGGLYGYTF,TGTGCCAGCTCACCCTCGGGAGGGGGCCTCTATGGCTACACCTTC
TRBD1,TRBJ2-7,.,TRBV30,CAWNTGQGVHEQYF,TGTGCCTGGAATACTGGACAGGGTGTCCACGAGCAGTACTTC
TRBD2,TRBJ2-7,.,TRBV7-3,CASSSLGTSDDEQYF,TGTGCCAGCAGCTCCTTAGGGACTAGCGACGACGAGCAGTACTTC
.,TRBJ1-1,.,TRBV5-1,CASSLGQNPYTEAFF,TGCGCCAGCAGCTTGGGACAGAACCCTTACACTGAAGCTTTCTTT
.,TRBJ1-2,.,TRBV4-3,CASSQGMEGLNGYTF,TGCGCCAGCAGCCAAGGGATGGAGGGTTTGAATGGCTACACCTTC
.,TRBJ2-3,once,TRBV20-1,CSASWLEGTDTQYF,TGCAGTGCTAGCTGGCTGGAGGGCACAGATACGCAGTATTTT
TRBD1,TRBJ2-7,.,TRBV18,CASSPGTGGLYEQYF,TGTGCCAGCTCACCTGGGACAGGGGGCCTGTACGAGCAGTACTTC
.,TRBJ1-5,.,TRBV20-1,CSARSRLGTNQPQHF,TGCAGTGCTAGATCCCGGTTGGGAACCAATCAGCCCCAGCATTTT
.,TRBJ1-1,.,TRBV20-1,CSAGGRAPPNTEAFF,TGCAGTGCAGGGGGGCGCGCCCCTCCGAACACTGAAGCTTTCTTT
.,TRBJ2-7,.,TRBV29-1,CSGTTGTTTYEQYF,TGCAGCGGTACCACCGGGACGACAACCTACGAGCAGTACTTC
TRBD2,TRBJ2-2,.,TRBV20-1,CSARDLSLAGRAGELFF,TGCAGTGCTAGAGACCTCTCTCTAGCGGGAAGGGCCGGGGAGCTGTTTTTT
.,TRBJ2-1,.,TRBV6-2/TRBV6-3,CASSYRVDSAYNEQFF,TGTGCCAGCAGTTACCGCGTAGACTCCGCCTACAATGAGCAGTTCTTC
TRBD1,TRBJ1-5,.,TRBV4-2,CASSQRTGGGQPQHF,TGTGCCAGCAGCCAAAGGACAGGGGGTGGTCAGCCCCAGCATTTT
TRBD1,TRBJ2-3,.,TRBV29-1,CSVEGTGVGGTDTQYF,TGCAGCGTTGAAGGGACAGGGGTCGGGGGCACAGATACGCAGTATTTT
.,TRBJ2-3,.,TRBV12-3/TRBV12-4,CASSPLRATDTQYF,TGTGCCAGCAGTCCACTAAGGGCGACAGATACGCAGTATTTT
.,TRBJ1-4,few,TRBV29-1,CSVEVVSGEKLFF,TGCAGCGTTGAGGTGGTGTCCGGTGAAAAACTGTTTTTT
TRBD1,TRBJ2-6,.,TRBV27,CASTLDREWAGANVLTF,TGTGCCAGCACCCTGGACAGGGAGTGGGCTGGGGCCAACGTCCTGACTTTC
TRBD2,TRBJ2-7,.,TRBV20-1,CSARGAGGVYEQYF,TGCAGTGCTAGAGGAGCGGGAGGGGTCTACGAGCAGTACTTC
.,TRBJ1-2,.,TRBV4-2,CASSSGTLKGGYTF,TGTGCCAGCAGCTCCGGGACCCTTAAAGGTGGCTACACCTTC
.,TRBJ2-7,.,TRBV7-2,CASSSAASYEQYF,TGTGCCAGCAGCTCGGCAGCCTCCTACGAGCAGTACTTC
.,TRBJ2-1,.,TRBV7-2,CASSFQGTPQFF,TGTGCCAGCAGCTTTCAAGGGACCCCGCAGTTCTTC
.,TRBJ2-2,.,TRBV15,CATSSSNTGELFF,TGTGCCACCAGCAGCAGTAACACCGGGGAGCTGTTTTTT
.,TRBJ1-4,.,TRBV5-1,CASSFRGLGKLFF,TGCGCCAGCAGCTTCAGGGGCCTTGGCAAACTGTTTTTT
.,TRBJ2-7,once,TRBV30,CAWSAGSEQYF,TGTGCCTGGAGTGCAGGGAGCGAGCAGTACTTC
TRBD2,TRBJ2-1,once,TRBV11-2,CASSIPTGGPQFF,TGTGCCAGCAGCATCCCTACGGGAGGGCCACAGTTCTTC
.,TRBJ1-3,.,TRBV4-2,CASSQARQAGNTIYF,TGTGCCAGCAGCCAGGCCCGACAGGCTGGAAACACCATATATTTT
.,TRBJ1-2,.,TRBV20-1,CSATGLRGYTF,TGCAGTGCTACAGGGCTTCGAGGCTACACCTTC
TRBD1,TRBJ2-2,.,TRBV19,CASSDRGLNTGELFF,TGTGCCAGTAGCGACAGGGGCCTGAACACCGGGGAGCTGTTTTTT
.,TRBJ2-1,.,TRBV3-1,CASSQHRNNEQFF,TGTGCCAGCAGCCAACACCGGAACAATGAGCAGTTCTTC
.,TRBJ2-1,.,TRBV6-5,CASSNQVVEFF,TGTGCCAGCAGTAATCAGGTTGTTGAGTTCTTC
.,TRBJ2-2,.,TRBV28,CASRPYRRDTGELFF,TGTGCCAGCAGACCATACAGGAGGGACACCGGGGAGCTGTTTTTT
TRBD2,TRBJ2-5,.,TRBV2,CASREGAGGLETQYF,TGTGCCAGCCGGGAAGGAGCGGGAGGGCTGGAGACCCAGTACTTC
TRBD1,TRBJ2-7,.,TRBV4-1,CASSPNRQGSHEQYF,TGCGCCAGCAGCCCGAACCGACAGGGGAGCCACGAGCAGTACTTC
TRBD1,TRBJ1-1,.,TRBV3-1,CASSQGQGWTEAFF,TGTGCCAGCAGCCAAGGACAGGGGTGGACTGAAGCTTTCTTT
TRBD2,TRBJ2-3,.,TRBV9,CASSPRLAGASDTQYF,TGTGCCAGCAGCCCCCGCCTAGCGGGAGCCTCAGATACGCAGTATTTT
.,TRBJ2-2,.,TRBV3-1,CASSQELGAKTGELFF,TGTGCCAGCAGCCAAGAGTTAGGGGCTAAAACCGGGGAGCTGTTTTTT
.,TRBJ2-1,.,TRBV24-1,CATKGIGGNEQFF,TGTGCCACCAAGGGGATCGGGGGCAATGAGCAGTTCTTC
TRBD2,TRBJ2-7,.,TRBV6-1,CASSPGQGRPGLAGGQYF,TGTGCCAGCAGCCCGGGACAGGGGAGACCGGGACTAGCGGGAGGGCAGTACTTC
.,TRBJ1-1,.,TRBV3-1,CASSPLGMNTEAFF,TGTGCCAGCAGCCCCCTGGGGATGAACACTGAAGCTTTCTTT
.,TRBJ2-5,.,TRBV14,CASSPLAPAETQYF,TGTGCCAGCAGCCCCCTAGCCCCCGCGGAGACCCAGTACTTC
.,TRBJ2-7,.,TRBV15,CATSRGGSSYEQYF,TGTGCCACCAGCAGAGGGGGGAGCTCCTACGAGCAGTACTTC
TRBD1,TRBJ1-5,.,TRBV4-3,CASSQGDRDNQPQHF,TGCGCCAGCAGCCAAGGGGACAGGGATAATCAGCCCCAGCATTTT
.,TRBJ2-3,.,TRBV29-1,CSVEWAEDTQYF,TGCAGCGTTGAATGGGCGGAAGATACGCAGTATTTT
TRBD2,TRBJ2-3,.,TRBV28,CASSPGLAGGDTQYF,TGTGCCAGCAGTCCGGGACTAGCGGGAGGGGATACGCAGTATTTT
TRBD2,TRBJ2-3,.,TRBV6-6,CASSYTVGRMTDTQYF,TGTGCCAGCAGTTACACCGTCGGGAGGATGACAGATACGCAGTATTTT
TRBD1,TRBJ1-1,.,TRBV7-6,CASSAGQGSTEAFF,TGTGCCAGCAGCGCAGGACAGGGATCCACTGAAGCTTTCTTT
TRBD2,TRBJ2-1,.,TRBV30,CASSSSGRGAEQFF,TGTGCCTCGAGCTCTAGCGGGAGAGGCGCTGAGCAGTTCTTC
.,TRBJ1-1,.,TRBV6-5,CASTHTGTPRTEAFF,TGTGCCAGCACCCACACCGGGACACCGAGGACTGAAGCTTTCTTT
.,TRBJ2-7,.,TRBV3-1,CASSQGADTYEQYF,TGTGCCAGCAGCCAAGGGGCTGACACCTACGAGCAGTACTTC
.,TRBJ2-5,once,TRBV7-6,CASSLGSSGSQETQYF,TGTGCCAGCAGCTTAGGTAGTAGCGGCTCGCAAGAGACCCAGTACTTC